This record looks at one TCR beta chain sequence and its context. This clone has a single count. It lacks a known antigen. No per-base quality is available; no much larger clone lies one base away. The CDR3 regions of human TCRbeta chains were subjected to immunosequencing. Per the original workflow: Repertoire TCRs were matched against a reference library of SARS-CoV-2-specific TCRs generated with the MIRA antigen-specificity platform. Breadth meant the fraction of unique TCRs that were SARS-CoV-2-associated, whereas depth meant the fraction of total T cells that were SARS-CoV-2-associated. Using the MIRA data, each spike-specific TCR was assigned both to the spike region to which the TCR was reactive and to a CD4 or CD8 class. Log10-transformed breadth and depth values were compared by one-way ANOVA with Sidak's multiple comparisons tests. TCRdb re-hosts the immuneACCESS table, in-frame sequences only. Its copies lack some clones; in the studies checked, an unresolved V gene accounts for under half of them, and the cause for the rest is not known. V and J calls and clone size are copied from that table; D and trimming were computed from the DNA. The table for this sample lists 150,000 or so clones; 90% of them were counted only once. The ten largest clones take up less than 1.6% of the sample.

The germline V gene provides CDR1 MGHRA and CDR2 YSYEKL. Unmatched junction bases come to 6, with V trimmed by 4 bases and J by 4 bases. Reading from cysteine to phenylalanine, the CDR3 counts 17 amino acids. Only the CDR3 portion is preserved as DNA: 51 bases, with reading frame beginning at the first base. The data stem from a study of T cell responses to AZD1222 COVID-19 vaccine listed by TCRdb under 2021. The study in broad terms: A total of approximately 250 trial participants underwent TCR sequencing, of whom around 210 had received two doses of AZD1222 and about 26 had received two doses of the MenACWY control vaccine. Trial participants were enrolled into age subgroups of 18-55, 56-69 and 70-plus years, which contained 148, 28 and 57 TCR-sequenced participants, respectively.

Beyond this particular receptor, the publication reports: Reportedly, almost half of the unique spike-specific TCRs recognized epitopes lying outside the regions that are mutated in the B.1.351 and B.1.1.7 variants. After two AZD1222 doses, spike-specific TCR breadth and depth were significantly higher than at day 0 and than in MenACWY recipients. In the small 56-69-year group, the increase in depth fell short of significance, most likely because of low power. Conclusions about previously exposed vaccinees were limited because only six AZD1222 recipients were SARS-CoV-2 seropositive at baseline. No day 14 peak-response samples were available, so repertoires were characterized only after the peak T cell response. Most participants were white British and females outnumbered males, and the authors suggested that clonal diversity may have been underestimated. CD4 TCRs associated with the vaccine covered the entire spike protein, and the dominant responses were in regions 160-218 and 743-854.

Sample time point, as interpreted from the label and publication: about 28 days (+/-7) after the second vaccine dose. Because spike-specific TCR depth and breadth did not differ between the two schedules, AZD1222 recipients who got a second dose at roughly 4 weeks were pooled with those who got a second dose at roughly 12 weeks. Vaccinee samples were obtained from the UK trials COV001 and COV002, which included a single-blind randomized controlled phase 2/3 trial of AZD1222 (ChAdOx1 nCoV-19) in healthy adults. For TCRbeta chain sequencing, PBMC samples from trial participants were taken at day 0 and at day 28 after the second dose.

This clonotype was obtained from an adult who received the AZD1222 COVID-19 vaccine. The source was peripheral blood, collected 28 days after the second AZD1222 dose. The chain is encoded by TRBV4-1 joined to TRBJ2-1; 14 nucleotides in the junction match TRBD2. In nucleotide form, the sequence is TGCGCCAGCAGCCCCCCCCGGACTAGCGGGGGGTACAATGAGCAGTTCTTC. It translates as CASSPPRTSGGYNEQFF.